The 5 T cell receptor beta chains listed next were all sequenced from one sample in a study of response to subunit inactivated influenza vaccine. TCRdb analysed the RT-PCR reads with MiXCR anew, one entry per CDR3 protein. The data show roughly 700,000 distinct CDR3 sequences, around 14% seen once. Sequencing was performed on PBMCs from blood, taken around 15 days before vaccination. These receptors all stem from a man aged 50 to 60 who received an inactivated influenza vaccine.

This clonotype was seen repeatedly, ten times or more. This sequence joins TRBV18 and TRBJ2-2, with no clear D. This CDR3 has 15 amino acids. CDR1 is KGHSH, CDR2 LQKENI, per germline. Trimming took 1 base from V and 2 from J, leaving 8 bases between them. The CDR3 bases are TGTGCCAGCTCACCACAACTTACCAACACCGGGGAGCTGTTTTTT. The encoded protein is CASSPQLTNTGELFF.

This clonotype was observed at least ten times. In DNA, the CDR3 is TGTGCCAGCTCAACAAAACAGGGCACTGAAGCTTTCTTT. Residues: CASSTKQGTEAFF. The chain uses TRBV18 and TRBJ1-1, with a weak D call TRBD1 (6 bases). Germline V lookup: CDR1 KGHSH, CDR2 LQKENI. Trimming stripped 5 bases from V and 4 bases from J, with 11 bases between. The CDR3 is made up of 13 amino acids.

The CDR3 DNA sequence: TGCGCCAGCAGCCAAGTCCCGGGTTGGAACACTGAAGCTTTCTTT. It is translated as CASSQVPGWNTEAFF. The gene calls are TRBV4-3 and TRBJ1-1; no clear D gene. The V gene's germline CDR1 is LGHNA and CDR2 YSLEER. The V end was cut by 1 base, the J end by 1 base, with 10 bases between. CDR3 length equals 15 residues.

The sample holds many counts of this clonotype. The CDR3 bases are TGCGCCAGCAGCCCAAGAACGGGGACAGGGAATCCTGAAGCTTTCTTT. It translates to CASSPRTGTGNPEAFF. This chain uses TRBV4-1 with TRBJ1-1, with 9 nucleotides matching TRBD1. Germline trimming cut 4 bases from V and 6 bases from J; bases unmatched to any gene: 12. The germline gives CDR1 MGHRA, CDR2 YSYEKL. CDR3 length: 16 amino acids.

This clonotype was found many times. V gene TRBV5-5 combines with J gene TRBJ1-1; D unclear. Germline V gene lookup returns CDR1 SGHKS and CDR2 YYEKEE (reference sequence). This CDR3 has 14 residues. Trimming stripped 1 base from V and 1 base from J, with 8 bases between. The CDR3 here is CASSLLTGNTEAFF. CDR3 nucleotide sequence: TGTGCCAGCAGCTTGTTAACGGGGAACACTGAAGCTTTCTTT.